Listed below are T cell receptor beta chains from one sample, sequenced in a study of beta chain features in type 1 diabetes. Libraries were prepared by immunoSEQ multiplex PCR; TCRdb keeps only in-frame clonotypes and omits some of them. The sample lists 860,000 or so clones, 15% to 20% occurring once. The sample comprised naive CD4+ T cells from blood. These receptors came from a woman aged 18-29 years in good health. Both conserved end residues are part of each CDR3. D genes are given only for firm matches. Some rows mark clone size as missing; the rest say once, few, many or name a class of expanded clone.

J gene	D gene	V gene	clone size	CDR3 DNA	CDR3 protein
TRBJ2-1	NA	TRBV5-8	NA	TGTGCCAGCAGCTTTGGGGCGACAAGCTGGGGCTCCTACAATGAGCAGTTCTTC	CASSFGATSWGSYNEQFF
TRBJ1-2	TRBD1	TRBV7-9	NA	TGTGCCACACCTTCGTTGGGACAGGCTAACTATGGCTACACCTTC	CATPSLGQANYGYTF
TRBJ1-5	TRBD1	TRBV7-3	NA	TGTGCCAGCAGCTTAAGGGACAGGGGTAGCAATCAGCCCCAGCATTTT	CASSLRDRGSNQPQHF
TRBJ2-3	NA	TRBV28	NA	TGTGCCAGCAGTATCCCCGGGACTAGCACAGATACGCAGTATTTT	CASSIPGTSTDTQYF
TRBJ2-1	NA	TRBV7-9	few	TGTGCCAGCAGCCCCCGCGGCACGACCTACAATGAGCAGTTCTTC	CASSPRGTTYNEQFF
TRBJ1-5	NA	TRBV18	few	TGTGCCAGCTCACAAGCGGATAATCAGCCCCAGCATTTT	CASSQADNQPQHF
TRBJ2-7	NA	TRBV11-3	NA	TGTGCCAGCAGCTTAGACAGATACGAGCAGTACTTC	CASSLDRYEQYF
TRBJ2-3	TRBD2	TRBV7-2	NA	TGTGCCAGCAGCTCCACAGCGGGAGGGTTAGATACGCAGTATTTT	CASSSTAGGLDTQYF
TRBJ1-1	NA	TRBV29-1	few	TGCAGCGTTGAATCAGGCAGGGTAAACACTGAAGCTTTCTTT	CSVESGRVNTEAFF
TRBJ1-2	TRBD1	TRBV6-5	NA	TGTGCCAGCAGGGAACAGGGGAATGGCTACACCTTC	CASREQGNGYTF
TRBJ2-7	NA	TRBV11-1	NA	TGTGCCAGCAGCTTTCTTGGTACTGGAACCTACGAGCAGTACTTC	CASSFLGTGTYEQYF
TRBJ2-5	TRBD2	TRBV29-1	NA	TGCAGCGCCATTCGGGACTACCTACAAGAGACCCAGTACTTC	CSAIRDYLQETQYF
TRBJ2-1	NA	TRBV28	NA	TGTGCCAGCGAGGGAGCCCGGCGGGGATATGAGCAGTTCTTC	CASEGARRGYEQFF
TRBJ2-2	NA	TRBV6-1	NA	TGTGCCAGCAGAAGGGACAACGTGGTCGGGGAGCTGTTTTTT	CASRRDNVVGELFF
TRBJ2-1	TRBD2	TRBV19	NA	TGTGCCAGTAGTCTCCTCGTGAATAGCGGGAGCTTCTACAATGAGCAGTTCTTC	CASSLLVNSGSFYNEQFF
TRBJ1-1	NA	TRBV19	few	TGTGCCAGTAGTTTACGTGGAAACACTGAAGCTTTCTTT	CASSLRGNTEAFF
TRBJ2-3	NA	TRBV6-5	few	TGTGCCAGCAGCTTACAGGGAAGGGTAGATACGCAGTATTTT	CASSLQGRVDTQYF
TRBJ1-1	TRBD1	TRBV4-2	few	TGTGCCAGCAGCCAAACTACCCAGGGGGCAGGTGGAGCTTTCTTT	CASSQTTQGAGGAFF
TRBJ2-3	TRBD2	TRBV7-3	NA	TGTGCCAGCAGCACCAGACTAGCGGGTATCACAGATACGCAGTATTTT	CASSTRLAGITDTQYF
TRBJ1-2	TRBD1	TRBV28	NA	TGTGCCAGCAGTCCGGACAGGGTGGTCGGCTACACCTTC	CASSPDRVVGYTF
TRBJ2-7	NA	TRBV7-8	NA	TGTGCCAGCAGCTTCAACTTCGGCGGGCAGTACTTC	CASSFNFGGQYF
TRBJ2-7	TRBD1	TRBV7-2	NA	TGTGCCAGCAGCTTAGGTGGGGTACCAGGGGGCTACGAGCAGTACTTC	CASSLGGVPGGYEQYF
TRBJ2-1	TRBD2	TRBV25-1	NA	TGTGCCAGCAGCTCCGGACTAGCGGGAACGAATGAGCAGTTCTTC	CASSSGLAGTNEQFF
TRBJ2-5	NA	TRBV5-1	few	TGCGCCAGCAGCTTTGCGGGGGCGCAAGAGACCCAGTACTTC	CASSFAGAQETQYF
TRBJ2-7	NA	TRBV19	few	TGTGCCAGTAGTAACAGGGGAGGTTACGAGCAGTACTTC	CASSNRGGYEQYF
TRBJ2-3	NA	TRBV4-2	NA	TGTGCCAGCAGCCCACATGAGGTCACAGATACGCAGTATTTT	CASSPHEVTDTQYF
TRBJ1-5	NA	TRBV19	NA	TGTGCCAGTAGTATAGCTGGGGGGCAGCCCCAGCATTTT	CASSIAGGQPQHF
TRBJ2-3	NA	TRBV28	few	TGTGCCAGCAGTTCACTTTCTAGGATGCGTACGCAGTATTTT	CASSSLSRMRTQYF
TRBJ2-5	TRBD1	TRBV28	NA	TGTGCCAGCAGCGACAGGGTTGGGCCAAGAGAGACCCAGTACTTC	CASSDRVGPRETQYF
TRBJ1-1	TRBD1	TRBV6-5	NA	TGTGCCAGCAGTTACTCCAGGGGGATGGGCACTGAAGCTTTCTTT	CASSYSRGMGTEAFF
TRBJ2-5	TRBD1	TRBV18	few	TGTGCCAGCTCGACTATGTCGGGACAGGGAGTGAAGACCCAGTACTTC	CASSTMSGQGVKTQYF
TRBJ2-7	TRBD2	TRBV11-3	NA	TGTGCCAGCAGCCAGGGAGGGATGGAGCAGTACTTC	CASSQGGMEQYF
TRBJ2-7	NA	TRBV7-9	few	TGTGCCAGCAGCTTACTGGGAGGTTACGAGCAGTACTTC	CASSLLGGYEQYF
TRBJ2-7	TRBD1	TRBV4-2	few	TGTGCCAGCAGCCAGGACAGGGCTGCCTACGAGCAGTACTTC	CASSQDRAAYEQYF
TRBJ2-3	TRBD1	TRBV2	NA	TGTGCCAGCAGAGACAGGGCTTACACAGATACGCAGTATTTT	CASRDRAYTDTQYF
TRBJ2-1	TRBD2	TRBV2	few	TGTGCCACCCCGCGGGGGGCATCCTACAATGAGCAGTTCTTC	CATPRGASYNEQFF
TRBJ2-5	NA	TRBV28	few	TGTGCCAGCAGTCCTTTCTTAGGGGGTCAAGAGACCCAGTACTTC	CASSPFLGGQETQYF
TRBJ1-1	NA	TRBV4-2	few	TGTGCCAGCAGCCAAGAATCGGCGGACCCTTTGGCTGAAGCTTTCTTT	CASSQESADPLAEAFF
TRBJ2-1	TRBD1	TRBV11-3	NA	TGTGCCAAAGGACAGGGGTTCAATGAGCAGTTCTTC	CAKGQGFNEQFF
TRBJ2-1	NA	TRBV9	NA	TGTGCCAGCAGCGTAGGGCAGAATGAGCAGTTCTTC	CASSVGQNEQFF
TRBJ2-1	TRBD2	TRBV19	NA	TGTGCCAGTAGTATTTCTAGCGGATTTTACAATGAGCAGTTCTTC	CASSISSGFYNEQFF
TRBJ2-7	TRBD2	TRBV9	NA	TGTGCCAGCAGCGCCCACGGGACTAGCGAATTCGAGCAGTACTTC	CASSAHGTSEFEQYF
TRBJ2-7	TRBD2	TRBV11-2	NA	TGTGCCAGCAGCTTTACTAGCGGGAGGAGCTCCTACGAGCAGTACTTC	CASSFTSGRSSYEQYF
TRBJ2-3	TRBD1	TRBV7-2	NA	TGTGCCAGCAGAAGAGACAGGGGACGGACAGATACGCAGTATTTT	CASRRDRGRTDTQYF
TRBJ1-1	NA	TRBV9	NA	TGTGCCAGCAGCGCGACCGGGACACGGAACACTGAAGCTTTCTTT	CASSATGTRNTEAFF
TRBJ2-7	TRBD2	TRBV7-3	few	TGTGCCAGCAGCTTATCCCCCGCCGGGACTAGTTTCTACGAGCAGTACTTC	CASSLSPAGTSFYEQYF
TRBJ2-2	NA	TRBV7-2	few	TGTGCCAGCAGCTTACAGGGCCCTTCCGGGGAGCTGTTTTTT	CASSLQGPSGELFF
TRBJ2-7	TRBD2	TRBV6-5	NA	TGTGCCAGCAGTTACTCTACTAGCGCGATCTCCTACGAGCAGTACTTC	CASSYSTSAISYEQYF
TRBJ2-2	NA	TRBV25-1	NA	TGTGCCAGCAGTTTAGGACCAAACACCGGGGAGCTGTTTTTT	CASSLGPNTGELFF
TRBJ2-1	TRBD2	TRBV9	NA	TGTGCCAGCAGCGTACGCTCCCTAGCGGCCTACAATGAGCAGTTCTTC	CASSVRSLAAYNEQFF
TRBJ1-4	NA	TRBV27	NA	TGTGCCAGCAGTTTGGCGGGATCGGGTGAAAAACTGTTTTTT	CASSLAGSGEKLFF
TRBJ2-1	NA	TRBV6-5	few	TGTGCCAGCAGTTACTCGAGGCTGGGGGGTTACAATGAGCAGTTCTTC	CASSYSRLGGYNEQFF
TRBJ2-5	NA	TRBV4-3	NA	TGCGCCAGCAGCCAAGTAGGGACCAGGAGGGAGACCCAGTACTTC	CASSQVGTRRETQYF
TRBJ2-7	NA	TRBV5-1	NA	TGCGCCAGCAGCTTCCGGCCGGGGACACAGAACTCCTACGAGCAGTACTTC	CASSFRPGTQNSYEQYF
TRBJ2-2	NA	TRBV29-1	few	TGCAGCGTCGCTCGACAGGACACCGGGGAGCTGTTTTTT	CSVARQDTGELFF